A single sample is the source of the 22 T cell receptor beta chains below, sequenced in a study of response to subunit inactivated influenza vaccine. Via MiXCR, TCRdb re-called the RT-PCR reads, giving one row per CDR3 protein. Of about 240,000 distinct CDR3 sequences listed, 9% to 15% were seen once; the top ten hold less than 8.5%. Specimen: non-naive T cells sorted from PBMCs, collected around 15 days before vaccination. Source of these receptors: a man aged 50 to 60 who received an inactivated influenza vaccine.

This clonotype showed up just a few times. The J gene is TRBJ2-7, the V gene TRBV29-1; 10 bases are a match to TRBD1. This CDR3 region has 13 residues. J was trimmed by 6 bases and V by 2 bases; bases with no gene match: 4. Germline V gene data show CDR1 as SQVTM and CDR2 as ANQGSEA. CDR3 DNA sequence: TGCAGCGTTGAAAAGGACAGGGGGGCCGAGCAGTACTTC. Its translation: CSVEKDRGAEQYF.

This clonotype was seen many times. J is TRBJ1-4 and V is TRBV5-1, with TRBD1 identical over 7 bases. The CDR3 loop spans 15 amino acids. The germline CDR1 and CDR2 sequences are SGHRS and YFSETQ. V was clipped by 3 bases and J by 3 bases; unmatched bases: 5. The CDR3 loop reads CASSSHGTANEKLFF. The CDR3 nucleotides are TGCGCCAGCAGCTCGCACGGGACAGCTAATGAAAAACTGTTTTTT.

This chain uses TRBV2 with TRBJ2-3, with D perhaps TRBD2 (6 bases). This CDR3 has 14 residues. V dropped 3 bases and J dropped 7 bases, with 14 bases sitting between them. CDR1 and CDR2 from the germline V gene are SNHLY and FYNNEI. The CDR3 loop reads CASSELLGRHTQYF. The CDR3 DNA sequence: TGTGCCAGCAGTGAGTTACTGGGGAGGCATACGCAGTATTTT.

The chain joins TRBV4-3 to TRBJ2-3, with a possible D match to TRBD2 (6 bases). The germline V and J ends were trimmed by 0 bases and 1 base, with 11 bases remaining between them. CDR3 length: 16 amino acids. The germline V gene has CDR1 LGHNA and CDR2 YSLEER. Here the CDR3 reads CASSQDHWGGTDTQYF. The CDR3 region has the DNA TGCGCCAGCAGCCAAGATCACTGGGGGGGCACAGATACGCAGTATTTT.

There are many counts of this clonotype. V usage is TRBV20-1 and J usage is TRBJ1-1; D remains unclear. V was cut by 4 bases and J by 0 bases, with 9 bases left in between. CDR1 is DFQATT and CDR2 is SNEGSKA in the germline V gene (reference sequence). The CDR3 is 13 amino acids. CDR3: CSAKLVMNTEAFF. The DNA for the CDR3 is TGCAGTGCTAAATTGGTTATGAACACTGAAGCTTTCTTT.

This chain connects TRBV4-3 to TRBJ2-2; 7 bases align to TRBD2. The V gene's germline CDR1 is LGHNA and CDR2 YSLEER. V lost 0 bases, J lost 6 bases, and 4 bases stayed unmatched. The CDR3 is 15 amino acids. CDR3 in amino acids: CASSQEWGGPGELFF. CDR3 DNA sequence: TGCGCCAGCAGCCAAGAATGGGGGGGTCCCGGGGAGCTGTTTTTT.

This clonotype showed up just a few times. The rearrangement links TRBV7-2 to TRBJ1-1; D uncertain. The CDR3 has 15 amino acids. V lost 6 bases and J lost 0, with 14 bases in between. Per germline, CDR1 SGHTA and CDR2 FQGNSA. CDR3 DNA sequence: TGTGCCAGCAGGATGGCCGGATCCCTGAACACTGAAGCTTTCTTT. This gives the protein CASRMAGSLNTEAFF.

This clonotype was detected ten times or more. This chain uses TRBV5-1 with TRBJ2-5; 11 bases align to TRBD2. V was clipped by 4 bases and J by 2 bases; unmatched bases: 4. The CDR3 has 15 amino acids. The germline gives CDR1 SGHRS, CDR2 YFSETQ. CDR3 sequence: CASSPGLAVQETQYF. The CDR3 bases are TGCGCCAGCAGCCCGGGACTAGCGGTACAAGAGACCCAGTACTTC.

The CDR3 nucleotides are TGTGCCAGCTCACACAACCGGGACATAAGCACAGATACGCAGTATTTT. This gives the protein CASSHNRDISTDTQYF. J is TRBJ2-3 and V is TRBV18; perhaps TRBD1 as D (6 bases). Between the trimmed V and J ends, which lost 4 bases and 0 bases, there was a span of 14 bases. This CDR3 is 16 amino acids long. Germline V gene sequence: CDR1 KGHSH, CDR2 LQKENI.

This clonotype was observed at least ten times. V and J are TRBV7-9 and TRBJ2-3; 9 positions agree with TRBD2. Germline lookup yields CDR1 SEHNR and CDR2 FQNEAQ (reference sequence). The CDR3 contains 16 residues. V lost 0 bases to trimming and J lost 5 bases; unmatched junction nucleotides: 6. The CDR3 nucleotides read TGTGCCAGCAGCTTAGCGCGGGAGGGCCAGATAGATACGCAGTATTTT. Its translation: CASSLAREGQIDTQYF. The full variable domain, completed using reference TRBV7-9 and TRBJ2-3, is DTGVSQNPRHKITKRGQNVTFRCDPISEHNRLYWYRQTLGQGPEFLTYFQNEAQLEKSRLLSDRFSAERPKGSFSTLEIQRTEQGDSAMYLCASSLAREGQIDTQYFGPGTRLTVL.

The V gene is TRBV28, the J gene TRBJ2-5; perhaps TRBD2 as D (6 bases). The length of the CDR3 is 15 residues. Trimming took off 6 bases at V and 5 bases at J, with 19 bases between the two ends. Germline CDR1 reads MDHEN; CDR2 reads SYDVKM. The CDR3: CASRSGLTGVETQYF. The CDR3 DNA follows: TGTGCCAGCAGGTCCGGACTAACTGGGGTGGAGACCCAGTACTTC.

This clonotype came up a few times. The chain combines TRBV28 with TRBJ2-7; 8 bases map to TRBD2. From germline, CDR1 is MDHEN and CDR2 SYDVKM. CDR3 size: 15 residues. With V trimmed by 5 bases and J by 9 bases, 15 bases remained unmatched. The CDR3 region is CASSEDSGITRWQYF. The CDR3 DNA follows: TGTGCCAGCAGTGAGGATAGCGGGATAACTAGATGGCAGTACTTC.

The CDR3 sequence: CASSFSGGAGDTQYF. The CDR3 region has the DNA TGTGCCAGCAGCTTCAGCGGGGGGGCCGGAGATACGCAGTATTTT. The chain uses TRBV5-6 and TRBJ2-3, with 10 bases fitting TRBD2. The germline V gene encodes CDR1 SGHDT and CDR2 YYEEEE. With 2 bases clipped from V and 5 bases from J, the junction kept 5 bases outside the gene matches. CDR3 size: 15 residues.

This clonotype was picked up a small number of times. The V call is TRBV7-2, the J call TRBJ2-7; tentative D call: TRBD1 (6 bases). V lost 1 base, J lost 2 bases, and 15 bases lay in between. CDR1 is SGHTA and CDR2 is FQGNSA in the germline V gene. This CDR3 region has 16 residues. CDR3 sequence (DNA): TGTGCCAGCAGCTTAGTTTTTGGGGACACCGCCTACGAGCAGTACTTC. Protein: CASSLVFGDTAYEQYF.

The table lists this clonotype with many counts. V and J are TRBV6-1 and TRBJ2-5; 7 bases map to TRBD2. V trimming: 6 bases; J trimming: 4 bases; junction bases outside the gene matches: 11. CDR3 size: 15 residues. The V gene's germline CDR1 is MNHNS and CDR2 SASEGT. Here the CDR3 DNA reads TGTGCCAGCAGCCGCGGACTAGTAACCTTAGAGACCCAGTACTTC. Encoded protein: CASSRGLVTLETQYF.

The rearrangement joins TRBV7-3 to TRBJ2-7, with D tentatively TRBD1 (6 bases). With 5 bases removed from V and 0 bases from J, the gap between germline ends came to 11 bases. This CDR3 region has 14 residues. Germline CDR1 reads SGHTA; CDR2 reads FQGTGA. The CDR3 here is CASSTQQGSYEQYF. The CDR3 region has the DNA TGTGCCAGCAGCACACAACAGGGCTCCTACGAGCAGTACTTC.

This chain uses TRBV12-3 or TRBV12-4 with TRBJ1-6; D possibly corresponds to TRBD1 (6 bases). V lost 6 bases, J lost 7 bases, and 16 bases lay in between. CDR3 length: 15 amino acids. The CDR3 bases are TGTGCCAGCAGCCGACAGGCCCCCGGGAATTCACCCCTCCACTTT. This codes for CASSRQAPGNSPLHF.

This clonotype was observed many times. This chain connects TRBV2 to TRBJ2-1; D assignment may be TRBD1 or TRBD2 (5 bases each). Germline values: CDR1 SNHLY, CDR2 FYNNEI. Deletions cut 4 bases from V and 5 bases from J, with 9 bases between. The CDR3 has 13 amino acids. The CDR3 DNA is TGTGCCAGCAGTGTGGGACCTGACAATGAGCAGTTCTTC. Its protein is CASSVGPDNEQFF.

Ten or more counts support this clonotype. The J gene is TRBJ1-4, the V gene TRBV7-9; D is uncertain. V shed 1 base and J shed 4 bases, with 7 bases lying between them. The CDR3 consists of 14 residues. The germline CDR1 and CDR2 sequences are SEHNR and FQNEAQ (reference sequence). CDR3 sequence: CASSLEAYNEKLFF. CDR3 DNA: TGTGCCAGCAGCTTAGAGGCCTATAATGAAAAACTGTTTTTT. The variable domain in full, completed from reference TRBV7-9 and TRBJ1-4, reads DTGVSQNPRHKITKRGQNVTFRCDPISEHNRLYWYRQTLGQGPEFLTYFQNEAQLEKSRLLSDRFSAERPKGSFSTLEIQRTEQGDSAMYLCASSLEAYNEKLFFGSGTQLSVL.

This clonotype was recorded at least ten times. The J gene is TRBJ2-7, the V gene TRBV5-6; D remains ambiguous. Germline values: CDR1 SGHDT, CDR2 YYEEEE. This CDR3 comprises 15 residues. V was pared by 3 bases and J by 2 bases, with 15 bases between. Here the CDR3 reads CASSWGFAPTYEQYF. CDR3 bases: TGTGCCAGCAGCTGGGGTTTTGCGCCAACCTACGAGCAGTACTTC.

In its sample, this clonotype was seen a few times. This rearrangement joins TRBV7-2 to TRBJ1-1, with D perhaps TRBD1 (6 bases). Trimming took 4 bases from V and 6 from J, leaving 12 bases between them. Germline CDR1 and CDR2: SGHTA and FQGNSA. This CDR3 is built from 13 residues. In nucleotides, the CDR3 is TGTGCCAGCAGCTCTACAGGGTTACCTGAAGCTTTCTTT. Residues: CASSSTGLPEAFF.

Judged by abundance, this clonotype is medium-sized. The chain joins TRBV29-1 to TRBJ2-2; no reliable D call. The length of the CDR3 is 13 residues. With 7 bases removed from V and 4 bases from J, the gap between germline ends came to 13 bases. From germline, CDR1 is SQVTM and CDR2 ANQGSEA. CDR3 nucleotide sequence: TGCAGCGCTACGACTGGTTCCACCGGGGAGCTGTTTTTT. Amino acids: CSATTGSTGELFF.